Listed below are T cell receptor beta chains from one sample, sequenced in a study of blood T cell repertoires in COVID-19. Sequenced by immunoSEQ multiplex PCR; TCRdb stores in-frame clones only, minus some. The sample lists some 190,000 clones, 84% occurring once. The specimen sequenced was peripheral blood. Receptors were obtained from a human donor in a cohort sampled during active COVID-19. The CDR3 runs from the conserved cysteine through the conserved F or W. D genes are given only for firm matches. Rows give clone size only sometimes, using once, few, many, or a class for an expanded clone.

D	V	J	size	CDR3	DNA
TRBD1	TRBV6-1	TRBJ1-5	once	CASSEWGQGNQPQHF	TGTGCCAGCAGTGAATGGGGACAGGGGAATCAGCCCCAGCATTTT
-	TRBV30	TRBJ1-2	once	CAWSEQIGYTF	TGTGCCTGGAGTGAACAGATCGGCTACACCTTC
-	TRBV7-2	TRBJ2-1	-	CASSEVLGTNNEQFF	TGTGCCAGCAGCGAGGTCTTGGGTACCAACAATGAGCAGTTCTTC
-	TRBV12-3/TRBV12-4	TRBJ2-3	-	CASSLLSDTQYF	TGTGCCAGCAGTTTATTATCCGATACGCAGTATTTT
-	TRBV5-6	TRBJ1-6	-	CASSLTKYNSPLHF	TGTGCCAGCAGCTTGACTAAGTATAATTCACCCCTCCACTTT
-	TRBV30	TRBJ1-1	-	CAWSPANLGGPEAFF	TGTGCCTGGAGTCCCGCTAACCTGGGGGGACCTGAAGCTTTCTTT
-	TRBV7-9	TRBJ2-5	-	CASSLEYRQETQYF	TGTGCCAGCAGCTTAGAATACAGGCAAGAGACCCAGTACTTC
-	TRBV5-1	TRBJ2-2	many	CASSLIPGDDTGELFF	TGCGCCAGCAGCTTAATTCCGGGGGACGACACCGGGGAGCTGTTTTTT
TRBD2	TRBV10-3	TRBJ2-2	few	CAISETLREGPGELFF	TGTGCCATCAGTGAAACTCTGCGGGAGGGTCCCGGGGAGCTGTTTTTT
-	TRBV6-7	TRBJ2-2	once	CASSYGGLELFF	TGTGCCAGCAGTTACGGTGGGCTAGAGCTGTTTTTT
TRBD1	TRBV3-1/TRBV3-2	TRBJ1-1	-	CASSDWTGRESEAFF	TGTGCCAGCAGCGACTGGACAGGGAGAGAATCTGAAGCTTTCTTT
-	TRBV19	TRBJ1-1	-	CASSPAPQVRTEAFF	TGTGCCAGTAGTCCAGCCCCCCAGGTCCGCACTGAAGCTTTCTTT
-	TRBV30	TRBJ1-1	-	CAQGSTEAFF	TGTGCCCAAGGGAGCACTGAAGCTTTCTTT
-	TRBV2	TRBJ2-7	-	CASSQGFVYEQYF	TGTGCCAGCAGCCAGGGGTTTGTCTACGAGCAGTACTTC
-	TRBV5-1	TRBJ1-6	-	CASSLGVSNSPLHF	TGCGCCAGCAGCTTAGGGGTCTCAAATTCACCCCTCCACTTT
-	TRBV24-1	TRBJ2-1	-	CATSDLTTGNEQFF	TGTGCCACCAGTGATTTAACAACAGGCAATGAGCAGTTCTTC
-	TRBV5-6	TRBJ2-6	-	CASSSISGANVLTF	TGTGCCAGCAGCTCTATTTCTGGGGCCAACGTCCTGACTTTC
TRBD1	TRBV3-1/TRBV3-2	TRBJ2-7	few	CASSYRGVYEQYF	TGTGCCAGCAGTTACAGGGGGGTCTACGAGCAGTACTTC
-	TRBV7-6	TRBJ1-3	-	CASSLGFGYGNTIYF	TGTGCCAGCAGCTTGGGCTTTGGGTATGGAAACACCATATATTTT
TRBD2	TRBV5-1	TRBJ2-7	-	CASSKLAGNEQYF	TGCGCCAGCAGTAAGCTAGCGGGAAACGAGCAGTACTTC
TRBD2	TRBV18	TRBJ2-1	-	CASSRRAGGSSYNEQFF	TGTGCCAGCTCCCGCCGGGCGGGAGGAAGCTCCTACAATGAGCAGTTCTTC
TRBD1	TRBV27	TRBJ2-1	-	CASSLDRTGHYNEQFF	TGTGCCAGCAGTTTAGACCGGACAGGGCACTACAATGAGCAGTTCTTC
-	TRBV12-3/TRBV12-4	TRBJ1-2	once	CASALGGFGYTF	TGTGCCAGCGCCCTGGGGGGTTTCGGCTACACCTTC
TRBD2	TRBV25-1	TRBJ2-1	-	CASTGSGALQNEQFF	TGTGCCAGCACCGGAAGCGGGGCCTTACAAAATGAGCAGTTCTTC
-	TRBV6-4	TRBJ1-1	-	CASSDQGHTEAFF	TGTGCCAGCAGTGACCAGGGTCACACTGAAGCTTTCTTT
-	TRBV2	TRBJ1-1	-	CASSEVRDTEAFF	TGTGCCAGCAGTGAGGTGCGGGACACTGAAGCTTTCTTT
TRBD2	TRBV5-1	TRBJ2-2	-	CASSLGRLAGNTGELFF	TGCGCCAGCAGCTTGGGACGACTAGCGGGCAACACCGGGGAGCTGTTTTTT
-	TRBV3-1/TRBV3-2	TRBJ2-5	-	CASSQGQIQETQYF	TGTGCCAGCAGCCAAGGACAGATCCAAGAGACCCAGTACTTC
-	TRBV18	TRBJ2-7	-	CASSPQGGRTSYEQYF	TGTGCCAGCTCACCTCAGGGAGGAAGGACATCCTACGAGCAGTACTTC
-	TRBV4-1	TRBJ2-2	-	CASSQDLEHSNTGELFF	TGCGCCAGCAGCCAAGATCTAGAACATTCGAACACCGGGGAGCTGTTTTTT
-	TRBV27	TRBJ1-1	-	CASSFGSTNGNTEAFF	TGTGCCAGCAGTTTCGGGTCTACCAACGGGAACACTGAAGCTTTCTTT
-	TRBV6-5	TRBJ1-2	-	CASSPDRNYGYTF	TGTGCCAGCAGCCCCGACAGGAACTATGGCTACACCTTC
-	TRBV27	TRBJ2-7	-	CASSDSWSYEQYF	TGTGCCAGCAGTGACAGTTGGTCCTACGAGCAGTACTTC
-	TRBV5-1	TRBJ2-7	-	CASSSQGEQYF	TGCGCCAGCTCAAGTCAGGGAGAGCAGTACTTC
TRBD1	TRBV18	TRBJ1-2	once	CASSPSPGTGSTFYGYTF	TGTGCCAGCTCACCTAGTCCCGGGACAGGGTCTACCTTCTATGGCTACACCTTC
TRBD1	TRBV7-2	TRBJ2-7	-	CASSFITGGVGYEQYF	TGTGCCAGCAGCTTCATAACAGGGGGTGTCGGCTACGAGCAGTACTTC
-	TRBV14	TRBJ2-7	-	CASSQAVSSEQYF	TGTGCCAGCAGCCAAGCCGTTAGCAGCGAGCAGTACTTC
TRBD1	TRBV19	TRBJ1-6	few	CASSWQDRENSPLHF	TGTGCCAGTTCTTGGCAGGACAGGGAAAATTCACCCCTCCACTTT
TRBD1	TRBV9	TRBJ1-2	-	CASSVANRGRNYGYTF	TGTGCCAGCAGCGTAGCGAACAGGGGAAGGAACTATGGCTACACCTTC
-	TRBV4-1	TRBJ1-1	once	CASSQDDTSNTEAFF	TGCGCCAGCAGCCAAGACGACACTTCGAACACTGAAGCTTTCTTT
TRBD1	TRBV6-4	TRBJ2-2	-	CASRDRETGELFF	TGTGCCAGCAGGGACAGGGAGACCGGGGAGCTGTTTTTT
TRBD1	TRBV5-1	TRBJ2-1	once	CASSTSGGAWDEQFF	TGCGCCAGCAGCACCTCAGGGGGCGCTTGGGATGAGCAGTTCTTC
-	TRBV7-9	TRBJ2-6	-	CASSFNTGANVLTF	TGTGCCAGCAGCTTTAACACTGGGGCCAACGTCCTGACTTTC
-	TRBV5-1	TRBJ2-3	-	CASSSGTDTQYF	TGCGCCAGCAGCTCAGGGACAGATACGCAGTATTTT
-	TRBV18	TRBJ2-5	once	CASSLTGHTWETQYF	TGTGCCAGCTCACTGACGGGACATACCTGGGAGACCCAGTACTTC
TRBD2	TRBV5-1	TRBJ2-1	-	CASSSIAGGQSEQFF	TGCGCCAGCAGCTCTATAGCGGGGGGACAGAGTGAGCAGTTCTTC
-	TRBV28	TRBJ1-5	-	CASFGGGGWNQPQHF	TGTGCCAGCTTCGGGGGAGGGGGATGGAATCAGCCCCAGCATTTT
-	TRBV19	TRBJ1-2	-	CATRGRGDYGYTF	TGTGCCACCCGCGGGAGGGGCGACTATGGCTACACCTTC
-	TRBV29-1	TRBJ1-1	-	CSVAWQGSDTEAFF	TGCAGCGTTGCGTGGCAGGGAAGCGACACTGAAGCTTTCTTT
-	TRBV5-1	TRBJ2-7	-	CASSLAELPSGEQYF	TGCGCCAGCAGCTTGGCCGAGCTCCCATCTGGCGAGCAGTACTTC
-	TRBV7-2	TRBJ1-5	-	CASSSSSRGRREPQHF	TGTGCCAGCAGCTCGTCCTCTCGGGGTCGGAGGGAGCCCCAGCATTTT
TRBD1	TRBV5-1	TRBJ2-5	-	CASSPGTGVETQYF	TGCGCCAGCAGCCCCGGGACAGGGGTCGAGACCCAGTACTTC
TRBD1	TRBV5-1	TRBJ1-3	few	CASSTPTQGAGNTIYF	TGCGCCAGCAGCACTCCAACTCAGGGGGCTGGAAACACCATATATTTT
TRBD1	TRBV9	TRBJ2-5	-	CASSAHTTGARETQYF	TGTGCCAGCAGCGCACACACGACAGGGGCGAGGGAGACCCAGTACTTC
TRBD2	TRBV7-9	TRBJ2-5	-	CASSTTLAGLETQYF	TGTGCCAGCAGCACGACACTAGCGGGGCTGGAGACCCAGTACTTC
-	TRBV6-1	TRBJ2-1	-	CASSEGAWHEQFF	TGTGCCAGCAGTGAGGGGGCGTGGCATGAGCAGTTCTTC
-	TRBV5-6	TRBJ1-1	-	CASSRDPRGTEAFF	TGTGCCAGCAGCCGGGATCCACGGGGCACTGAAGCTTTCTTT
TRBD1	TRBV6-5	TRBJ1-2	many	CASSGTDYGYTF	TGTGCCAGCAGCGGGACAGACTATGGCTACACCTTC